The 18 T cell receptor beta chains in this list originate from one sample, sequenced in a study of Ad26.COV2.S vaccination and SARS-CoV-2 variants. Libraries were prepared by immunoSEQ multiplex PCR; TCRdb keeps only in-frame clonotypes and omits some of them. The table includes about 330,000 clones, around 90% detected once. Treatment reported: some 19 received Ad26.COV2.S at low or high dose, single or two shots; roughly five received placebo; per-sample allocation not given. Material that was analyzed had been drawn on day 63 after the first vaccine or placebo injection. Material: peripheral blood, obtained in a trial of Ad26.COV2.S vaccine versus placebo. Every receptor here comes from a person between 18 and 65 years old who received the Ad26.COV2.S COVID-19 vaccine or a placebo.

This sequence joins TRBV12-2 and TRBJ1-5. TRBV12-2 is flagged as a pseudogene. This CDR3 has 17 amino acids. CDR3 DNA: TGTGCAAGTCGCTTAGATCGTCAAAACTGTAGCAATCAGCCCCAGCATTTT. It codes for CASRLDRQNCSNQPQHF.

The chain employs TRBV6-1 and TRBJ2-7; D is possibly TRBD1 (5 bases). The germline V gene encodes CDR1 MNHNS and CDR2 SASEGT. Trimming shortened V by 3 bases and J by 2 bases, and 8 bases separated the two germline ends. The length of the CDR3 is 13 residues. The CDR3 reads CASSDDRAYEQYV. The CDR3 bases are TGTGCCAGCAGTGACGACAGAGCCTACGAGCAGTACGTC.

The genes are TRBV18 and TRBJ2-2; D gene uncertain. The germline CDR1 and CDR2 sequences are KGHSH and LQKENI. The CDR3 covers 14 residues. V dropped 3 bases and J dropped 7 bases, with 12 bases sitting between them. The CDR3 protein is CASSPDSLHGELFF. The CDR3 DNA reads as TGTGCCAGCTCACCTGACTCCCTGCACGGGGAGCTGTTTTTT.

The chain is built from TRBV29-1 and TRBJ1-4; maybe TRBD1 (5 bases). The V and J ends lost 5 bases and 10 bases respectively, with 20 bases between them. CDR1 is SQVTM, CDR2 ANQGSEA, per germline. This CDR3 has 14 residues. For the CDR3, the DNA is TGCAGCGTTTGGTGGGAGTTGGGGCGTGGAAAACTGTTTTTT. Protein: CSVWWELGRGKLFF.

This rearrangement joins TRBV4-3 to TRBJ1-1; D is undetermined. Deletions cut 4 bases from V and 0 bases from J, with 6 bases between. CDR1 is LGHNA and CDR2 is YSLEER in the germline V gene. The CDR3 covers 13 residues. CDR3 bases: TGCGCCAGCAGCCCTTTTATGAACACTGAAGCTTTCTTT. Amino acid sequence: CASSPFMNTEAFF.

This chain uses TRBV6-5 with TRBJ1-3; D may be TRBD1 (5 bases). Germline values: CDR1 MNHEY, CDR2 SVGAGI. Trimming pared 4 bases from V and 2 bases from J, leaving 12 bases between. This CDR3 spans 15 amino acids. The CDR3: CASSSPTGAGNTIYF. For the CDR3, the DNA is TGTGCCAGCAGTTCGCCGACGGGGGCTGGAAACACCATATATTTT.

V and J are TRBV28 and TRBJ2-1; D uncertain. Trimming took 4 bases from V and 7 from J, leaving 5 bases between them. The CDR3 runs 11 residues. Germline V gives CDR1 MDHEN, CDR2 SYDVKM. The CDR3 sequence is CASSSSNEQFF. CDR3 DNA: TGTGCCAGCAGTTCCTCGAATGAGCAGTTCTTC.

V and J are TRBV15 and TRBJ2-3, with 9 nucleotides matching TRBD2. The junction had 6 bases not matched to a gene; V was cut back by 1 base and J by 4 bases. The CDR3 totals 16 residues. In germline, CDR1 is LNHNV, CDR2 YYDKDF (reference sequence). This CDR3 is CATSRVRPSGADTQYF. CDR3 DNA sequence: TGTGCCACCAGCAGAGTTCGGCCTAGCGGGGCAGATACGCAGTATTTT.

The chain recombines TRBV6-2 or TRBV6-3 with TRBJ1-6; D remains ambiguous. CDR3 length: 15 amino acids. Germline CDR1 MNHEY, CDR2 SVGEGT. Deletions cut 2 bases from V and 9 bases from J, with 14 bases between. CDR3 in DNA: TGTGCCAGCAGTTACCAGGACGGAGGAGGTTCACCCCTCCACTTT. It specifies CASSYQDGGGSPLHF.

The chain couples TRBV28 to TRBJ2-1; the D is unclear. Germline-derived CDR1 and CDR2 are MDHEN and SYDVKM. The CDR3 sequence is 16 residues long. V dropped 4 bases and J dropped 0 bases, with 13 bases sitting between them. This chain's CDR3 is CASSSTALSSYNEQFF. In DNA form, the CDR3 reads TGTGCCAGCAGTTCTACGGCCCTAAGCTCCTACAATGAGCAGTTCTTC.

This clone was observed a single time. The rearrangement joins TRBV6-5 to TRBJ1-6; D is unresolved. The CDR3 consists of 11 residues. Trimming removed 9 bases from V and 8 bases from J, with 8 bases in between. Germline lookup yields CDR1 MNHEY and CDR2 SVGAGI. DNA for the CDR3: TGTGCCAGAGGGAGAGATTCACCCCTCCACTTT. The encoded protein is CARGRDSPLHF.

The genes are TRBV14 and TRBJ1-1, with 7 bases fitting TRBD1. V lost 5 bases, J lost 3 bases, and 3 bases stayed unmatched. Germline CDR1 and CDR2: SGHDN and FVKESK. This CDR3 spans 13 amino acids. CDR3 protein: CASSWDRDTEAFF. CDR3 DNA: TGTGCCAGCAGCTGGGACAGAGACACTGAAGCTTTCTTT.

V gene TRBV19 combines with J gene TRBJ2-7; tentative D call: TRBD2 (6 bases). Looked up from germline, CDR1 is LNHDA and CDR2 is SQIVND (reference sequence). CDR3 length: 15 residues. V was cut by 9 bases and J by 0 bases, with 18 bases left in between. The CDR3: CASRNTRGLSYEQYF. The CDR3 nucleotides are TGTGCCAGCAGAAATACTAGGGGACTCTCCTACGAGCAGTACTTC.

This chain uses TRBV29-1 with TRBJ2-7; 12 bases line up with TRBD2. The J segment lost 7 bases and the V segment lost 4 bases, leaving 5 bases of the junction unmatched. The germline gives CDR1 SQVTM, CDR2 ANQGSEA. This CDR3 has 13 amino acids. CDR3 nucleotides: TGCAGCGTTGTGACTAGCGGGAGAGGAGAGCAGTACGTC. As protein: CSVVTSGRGEQYV.

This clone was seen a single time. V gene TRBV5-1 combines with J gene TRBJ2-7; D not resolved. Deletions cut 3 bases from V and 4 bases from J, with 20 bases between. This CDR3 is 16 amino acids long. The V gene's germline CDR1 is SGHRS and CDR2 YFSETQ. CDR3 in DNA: TGCGCCAGCAGCTCCGGGCGACCGATCTTGGGGTACGAGCAGTACGTC. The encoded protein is CASSSGRPILGYEQYV.

CDR3 sequence (DNA): TGTGCCAGCAGTCCCCCCCCCGGGACAGATTACAATGAGCAGTTCTTC. Its protein product is CASSPPPGTDYNEQFF. This chain joins TRBV6-6 and TRBJ2-1, with TRBD1 matching 7 bases. CDR1 MNHNY and CDR2 SVGAGI come from the germline V gene (reference sequence). Unmatched junction bases numbered 11, after V lost 5 bases and J lost 4 bases. The CDR3 totals 16 residues.

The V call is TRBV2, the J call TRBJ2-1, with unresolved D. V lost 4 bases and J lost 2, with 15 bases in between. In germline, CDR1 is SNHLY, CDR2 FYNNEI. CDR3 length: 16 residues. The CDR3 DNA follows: TGTGCCAGCAGTGTTACGCACCTCACACCCTACAATGAGCAGTTCTTC. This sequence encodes CASSVTHLTPYNEQFF.

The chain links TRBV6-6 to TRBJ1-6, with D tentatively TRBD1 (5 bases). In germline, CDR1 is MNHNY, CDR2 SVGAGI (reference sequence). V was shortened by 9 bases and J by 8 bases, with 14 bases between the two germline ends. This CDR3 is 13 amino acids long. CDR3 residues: CASVSGTYSPLHF. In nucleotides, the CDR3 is TGTGCCAGTGTATCAGGGACCTATTCACCCCTCCACTTT.